Listed here is a single TCR beta chain. Clones were read by immunoSEQ multiplex PCR, and TCRdb kept only the in-frame ones, dropping some. This table has about 600,000 clones, just over 75% appearing once. The sample belongs to a study of shared clonotypes between healthy human individuals. V lost 2 bases and J 4 bases, leaving 11 bases between the germline ends. CDR3 length: 14 residues. Germline values: CDR1 MNHEY, CDR2 SMNVEV (reference sequence). The chain couples TRBV27 to TRBJ1-1, with D perhaps matching TRBD1 (6 bases). This clonotype was obtained from a woman aged 40 to 50 in good health. Some clones in this sample may be carry-over from other donors' samples. Sequences were obtained from PBMCs. This CDR3 reads CASSLARGGTEAFF. In DNA form, the CDR3 reads TGTGCCAGCAGTTTAGCTAGGGGGGGCACTGAAGCTTTCTTT.